Given below is one T cell receptor beta chain in context. Produced via immunoSEQ multiplex PCR; TCRdb's table is partial and in-frame only. Of more than 85,000 clones listed, over 85% are singletons. V was clipped by 8 bases and J by 5 bases, with 9 bases between them. Germline V gene lookup returns CDR1 MNHNY and CDR2 SVGAGI (reference sequence). CDR3 size: 11 residues. The sample comes from a study of blood T cell repertoires in COVID-19. Study at large: Sites in the United States, Italy and Spain provided acute and convalescent COVID-19 samples.

The sequenced material came from peripheral blood. This chain joins TRBV6-6 and TRBJ2-5, with D maybe TRBD1 (6 bases). This sequence was found in a man aged 65-85 years with acute or convalescent COVID-19. DNA for the CDR3: TGTGCCAGCTTCCAGGGGGAGACCCAGTACTTC. Protein sequence: CASFQGETQYF.